The 27 T cell receptor beta chains reported below all come from one sample, sequenced in a study of technical replicates of blood from several donors. Clones were sequenced by immunoSEQ multiplex PCR, and TCRdb holds only the in-frame ones, with some missing. The sample yields around 89,000 clones, about 94% seen once. Source material: T cells isolated from PBMCs. Receptors were obtained from a human donor in good health.

The V call is TRBV2, the J call TRBJ2-6, with TRBD1 identical over 7 bases. Trimming at V came to 4 bases and at J to 3 bases, leaving 6 bases not matched to a gene. CDR1 SNHLY and CDR2 FYNNEI come from the germline V gene. The CDR3 extends over 16 amino acids. The CDR3 sequence: CASSALGGYGANVLTF. CDR3 bases: TGTGCCAGCAGTGCGCTAGGGGGCTATGGGGCCAACGTCCTGACTTTC.

V usage is TRBV2 and J usage is TRBJ2-1; tentatively, D is TRBD1 (6 bases). Trimming cost V 7 bases and J 7 bases, with 17 bases left between them. The CDR3 spans 14 residues. Germline-derived CDR1 and CDR2 are SNHLY and FYNNEI. The CDR3 DNA sequence: TGTGCCAGCAAGGGGACAACCCTCGGGAATGAGCAGTTCTTC. This gives the protein CASKGTTLGNEQFF. The whole variable domain, filled in from reference TRBV2 and TRBJ2-1, reads EPEVTQTPSHQVTQMGQEVILRCVPISNHLYFYWYRQILGQKVEFLVSFYNNEISEKSEIFDDQFSVERPDGSNFTLKIRSTKLEDSAMYFCASKGTTLGNEQFFGPGTRLTVL.

The rearrangement links TRBV27 to TRBJ2-3, with no clear D. The CDR3 totals 13 residues. Germline CDR1 is MNHEY and CDR2 is SMNVEV (reference sequence). V was cut by 8 bases and J by 2 bases, with 11 bases left in between. CDR3 in amino acids: CASRSSDTDTQYF. CDR3 coding DNA: TGTGCCAGCCGGTCCAGCGACACAGATACGCAGTATTTT.

DNA for the CDR3: TGTGCCAGCAGCCAGACCCGACAGGACTATGGCTACACCTTC. Protein sequence: CASSQTRQDYGYTF. The rearrangement joins TRBV7-9 to TRBJ1-2; weak D call: TRBD1 (6 bases). This CDR3 has 14 residues. Germline CDR1 and CDR2: SEHNR and FQNEAQ (reference sequence). Deletions cut 5 bases from V and 3 bases from J, with 13 bases between. Drawing the rest from reference TRBV7-9 and TRBJ1-2, the complete variable domain is DTGVSQNPRHKITKRGQNVTFRCDPISEHNRLYWYRQTLGQGPEFLTYFQNEAQLEKSRLLSDRFSAERPKGSFSTLEIQRTEQGDSAMYLCASSQTRQDYGYTFGSGTRLTVV.

The V call is TRBV28, the J call TRBJ2-1; no clear D gene. Germline loops: CDR1 MDHEN, CDR2 SYDVKM. V gave up 5 bases and J gave up 6 bases, with 8 bases separating them. There are 12 residues in the CDR3. The CDR3 loop reads CASSILSNEQFF. As DNA, the CDR3 is TGTGCCAGCAGTATCCTAAGCAATGAGCAGTTCTTC.

As for this clone: One end of the junction is discordant with germline, which a read error may explain. The V gene is TRBV7-9, the J gene TRBJ2-7; D gene unclear. CDR3 size: 11 residues. The V gene's germline CDR1 is SEHNR and CDR2 FQNEAQ (reference sequence). CDR3 DNA sequence: TGTGCCAGCAGCTTAGGGTACGGGCAGTACTTC. As protein: CASSLGYGQYF.

This clone was seen just once. This chain joins TRBV6-6 and TRBJ2-7; TRBD1 aligns across 9 bases. The germline gives CDR1 MNHNY, CDR2 SVGAGI (reference sequence). V lost 0 bases and J lost 3; bases outside the gene matches: 3. CDR3 length equals 15 residues. CDR3 sequence: CASSYSGTGFYEQYF. In DNA, the CDR3 is TGTGCCAGCAGTTACTCAGGGACAGGGTTCTACGAGCAGTACTTC.

The chain combines TRBV5-6 with TRBJ1-6, with a tentative D call TRBD1 (5 bases). V lost 0 bases to trimming and J lost 7 bases, with 11 bases between them. Germline assignment: CDR1 SGHDT and CDR2 YYEEEE. The CDR3 length is 15 residues. CDR3 coding DNA: TGTGCCAGCAGCTTGGGAACAGGTTTCAATTCACCCCTCCACTTT. Encoded protein: CASSLGTGFNSPLHF.

This chain uses TRBV5-1 with TRBJ2-7, with 11 positions matching TRBD2. CDR3 length: 15 residues. Trimming at V came to 5 bases and at J to 0 bases, leaving 4 bases not matched to a gene. Germline values: CDR1 SGHRS, CDR2 YFSETQ. In DNA form, the CDR3 reads TGCGCCAGCAGAATAGCGGGGGGGATCTCCTACGAGCAGTACTTC. It yields the protein CASRIAGGISYEQYF.

The V call is TRBV7-9, the J call TRBJ1-4, with D maybe TRBD1 (6 bases). Per germline, CDR1 SEHNR and CDR2 FQNEAQ (reference sequence). Trimming left V 5 bases short and J 3 bases short, with 13 bases between. The CDR3 has 15 amino acids. In DNA, the CDR3 is TGTGCCAGCAGCCCCAACGGACAGTCTAATGAAAAACTGTTTTTT. Protein product: CASSPNGQSNEKLFF.

The chain employs TRBV7-9 and TRBJ1-2, with TRBD1 matching over 9 bases. The length of the CDR3 is 16 residues. The ends lost 8 bases at V and 5 bases at J; junction bases unmatched: 15. Looked up from germline, CDR1 is SEHNR and CDR2 is FQNEAQ (reference sequence). CDR3 residues: CASGRGVTGGAYGYTF. The CDR3 DNA reads as TGTGCCAGCGGACGAGGGGTCACAGGGGGCGCGTATGGCTACACCTTC.

The rearrangement links TRBV11-3 to TRBJ2-3; D possibly corresponds to TRBD2 (6 bases). Trimming left V 3 bases short and J 2 bases short, with 12 bases between. The germline V gene encodes CDR1 SGHNT and CDR2 YENEEA. The CDR3 is 15 residues long. The CDR3, as DNA: TGTGCCAGCAGCTTCAAGGCGGGACTCACAGATACGCAGTATTTT. This sequence encodes CASSFKAGLTDTQYF. Drawing the rest from reference TRBV11-3 and TRBJ2-3, the complete variable domain is EAGVVQSPRYKIIEKKQPVAFWCNPISGHNTLYWYLQNLGQGPELLIRYENEEAVDDSQLPKDRFSAERLKGVDSTLKIQPAELGDSAVYLCASSFKAGLTDTQYFGPGTRLTVL.

The CDR3 DNA is TGTGCCAGCAGTTTAAGTGCAGGGGTGCTCTCCTACGAGCAGTACTTC. Protein: CASSLSAGVLSYEQYF. The chain employs TRBV27 and TRBJ2-7; tentatively, D is TRBD1 (6 bases). With 2 bases removed from V and 0 bases from J, the gap between germline ends came to 14 bases. CDR3 length: 16 residues. CDR1 MNHEY and CDR2 SMNVEV come from the germline V gene (reference sequence).

This clone showed up just once. V is TRBV27 and J is TRBJ2-6; D is perhaps TRBD2 (7 bases). The germline V and J ends were trimmed by 6 bases and 1 base, with 16 bases remaining between them. There are 17 residues in the CDR3. CDR1 and CDR2 (germline): MNHEY, SMNVEV (reference sequence). The CDR3 DNA reads as TGTGCCAGCAGGGGGGGGCGTAGACCTTCTGGGGCCAACGTCCTGACTTTC. It specifies CASRGGRRPSGANVLTF.

This chain links TRBV14 with TRBJ2-1, with TRBD2 matching 15 bases. There are 16 residues in the CDR3. Trimming took 4 bases from V and 7 from J; bases not matched to a gene: 5. Germline CDR1 reads SGHDN; CDR2 reads FVKESK. CDR3 in amino acids: CASSPGLAGGLNEQFF. The CDR3 nucleotides read TGTGCCAGCAGCCCGGGACTAGCGGGAGGATTGAATGAGCAGTTCTTC.

V gene TRBV27 combines with J gene TRBJ2-3; a possible D gene is TRBD2 (5 bases). Trimming took 6 bases from V and 4 from J, leaving 8 bases between them. CDR3 length: 12 residues. Per the germline V gene, CDR1 is MNHEY and CDR2 is SMNVEV (reference sequence). CDR3 in amino acids: CASRAAADTQYF. DNA of the CDR3: TGTGCCAGCAGGGCAGCGGCAGATACGCAGTATTTT.

The chain is built from TRBV9 and TRBJ2-3, with 7 bases identical to TRBD2. The CDR3 has 13 amino acids. CDR1 SGDLS and CDR2 YYNGEE come from the germline V gene. V dropped 8 bases and J dropped 0; count of bases not matched to a gene: 3. CDR3 amino acids: CASKRGSTDTQYF. In DNA form, the CDR3 reads TGTGCCAGTAAGCGGGGTAGCACAGATACGCAGTATTTT.

The V call is TRBV5-6, the J call TRBJ1-2, with D maybe TRBD1 (5 bases). V lost 5 bases and J 4 bases, leaving 6 bases between the germline ends. Per germline, CDR1 SGHDT and CDR2 YYEEEE. This CDR3 is 11 amino acids long. The DNA of the CDR3 is TGTGCCAGCAGGCAGGGCTATGGCTACACCTTC. Its protein product is CASRQGYGYTF.

The chain is built from TRBV29-1 and TRBJ2-7; 9 positions match TRBD2. From germline, CDR1 is SQVTM and CDR2 ANQGSEA. The CDR3 has 12 amino acids. Losses at the gene ends were 4 bases for V and 3 bases for J; bases not matched to a gene: 1. CDR3 in DNA: TGCAGCGTTGCGCGGGAGGGCTACGAGCAGTACTTC. Protein product: CSVAREGYEQYF.

This chain links TRBV6-5 with TRBJ1-6, with a weak D call TRBD1 (5 bases). This CDR3 contains 15 residues. Germline CDR1 is MNHEY and CDR2 is SVGAGI. V was shortened by 6 bases and J by 8 bases, with 17 bases between the two germline ends. The CDR3 region has the DNA TGTGCCAGCAGAACCCCAGGGAATATAGATTCACCCCTCCACTTT. This translates into CASRTPGNIDSPLHF.

The sample holds a few counts of this clone. The chain's CDR3 is CASSQEVSSGGYEQYF. CDR3 DNA: TGTGCCAGCAGCCAAGAGGTTTCGAGCGGGGGGTACGAGCAGTACTTC. The chain recombines TRBV4-2 with TRBJ2-7; 9 bases line up with TRBD2. CDR1 is LGHNA, CDR2 YNFKEQ, per germline. The CDR3 consists of 16 residues. V was clipped by 0 bases and J by 4 bases; unmatched bases: 7.

V is TRBV21-1 and J is TRBJ2-1; the table gives TRBD1 as D, unverified against the DNA. TRBV21-1 is a known pseudogene. The CDR3 has 15 amino acids. The DNA for the CDR3 is TGTGCCAGCACCCGAACAGGGGGGTCCTACAATGAGCAGTTCTTC. It codes for CASTRTGGSYNEQFF.

V is TRBV2 and J is TRBJ1-2, with 8 bases lining up with TRBD1. The V segment lost 1 base and the J segment 8 bases; nucleotides outside the gene matches: 6. In germline, CDR1 is SNHLY, CDR2 FYNNEI. The CDR3 totals 14 residues. The CDR3 here is CASSEVQTGDGYTF. The DNA for the CDR3 is TGTGCCAGCAGTGAAGTTCAGACAGGGGACGGCTACACCTTC.

V usage is TRBV9 and J usage is TRBJ2-1; D uncertain. The CDR3 extends over 14 amino acids. The germline V and J ends were trimmed by 0 bases and 4 bases, with 8 bases remaining between them. CDR1 and CDR2 from the germline V gene are SGDLS and YYNGEE. The CDR3 DNA sequence: TGTGCCAGCAGCGTAGGTTCAGGTTACAATGAGCAGTTCTTC. Its translation is CASSVGSGYNEQFF.

The J gene is TRBJ1-4, the V gene TRBV28; tentatively, D is TRBD1 (5 bases). The CDR3 is made up of 14 amino acids. The V and J ends lost 4 bases and 1 base respectively, with 7 bases between them. CDR1 and CDR2 from the germline V gene are MDHEN and SYDVKM. CDR3 amino acids: CASSWTITNEKLFF. The CDR3, as DNA: TGTGCCAGCAGTTGGACAATAACTAATGAAAAACTGTTTTTT.

Concerning this clone itself: At one end, the junction sequence differs from germline, possibly due to a read error. This rearrangement joins TRBV7-6 to TRBJ2-1, with a possible D match to TRBD2 (5 bases). Germline V gene sequence: CDR1 SGHVS, CDR2 FNYEAQ. CDR3 length: 12 residues. CDR3 in DNA: TGTGCCAGCAGCCTAGCCCGAGGCGAGCAGTTCTTC. This gives the protein CASSLARGEQFF. The entire variable domain, with the rest obtained from reference TRBV7-6 and TRBJ2-1, is as follows: GAGVSQSPRYKVTKRGQDVALRCDPISGHVSLYWYRQALGQGPEFLTYFNYEAQQDKSGLPNDRFSAERPEGSISTLTIQRTEQRDSAMYRCASSLARGEQFFGPGTRLTVL.

The rearrangement links TRBV19 to TRBJ2-7; tentatively, D is TRBD2 (6 bases). CDR3 length equals 13 residues. V was pared by 7 bases and J by 0 bases, with 10 bases between. The germline V gene has CDR1 LNHDA and CDR2 SQIVND (reference sequence). CDR3 in DNA: TGTGCCAGTAACGCGGGGAGCTCCTACGAGCAGTACTTC. This translates into CASNAGSSYEQYF.